This TCR beta chain derives from a study of Graves' ophthalmopathy and Graves' hyperthyroidism. The TCR beta CDR3 regions underwent amplification from RNA transcripts. HTBI primers were employed in first-round RT-PCR, then a second-round multiplex PCR followed. TCRdb itself ran the multiplex PCR reads through MiXCR, one entry per CDR3 protein. The sample shows 450,000 or so distinct CDR3 sequences, 13% to 15% of them seen only once. Trimming took off 1 base at V and 4 bases at J, with 16 bases between the two ends. This CDR3 region has 16 residues. Germline CDR1 and CDR2: SGHTA and FQGNSA. The TCR was taken from a woman in her twenties or thirties with Graves' ophthalmopathy. The rearrangement links TRBV7-2 to TRBJ2-5, with D possibly matching TRBD2 (7 bases). Sequencing was done on a sample of blood. CDR3 DNA: TGTGCCAGCAGCTTAGGGAGGGGGAGGGGTCGAGAGACCCAGTACTTC. Amino acids: CASSLGRGRGRETQYF.